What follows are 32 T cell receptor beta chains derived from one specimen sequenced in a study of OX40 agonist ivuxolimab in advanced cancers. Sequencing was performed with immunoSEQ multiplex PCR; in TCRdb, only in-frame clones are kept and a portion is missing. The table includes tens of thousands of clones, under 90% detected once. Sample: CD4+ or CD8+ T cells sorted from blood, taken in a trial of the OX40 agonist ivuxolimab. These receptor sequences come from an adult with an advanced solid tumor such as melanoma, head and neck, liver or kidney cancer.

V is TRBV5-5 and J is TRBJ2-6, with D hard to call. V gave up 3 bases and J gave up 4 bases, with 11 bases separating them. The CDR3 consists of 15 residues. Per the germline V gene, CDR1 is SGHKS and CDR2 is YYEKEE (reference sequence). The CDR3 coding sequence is TGTGCCAGCAGCTCTCCTATTTCGGGGGCCAACGTCCTGACTTTC. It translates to CASSSPISGANVLTF.

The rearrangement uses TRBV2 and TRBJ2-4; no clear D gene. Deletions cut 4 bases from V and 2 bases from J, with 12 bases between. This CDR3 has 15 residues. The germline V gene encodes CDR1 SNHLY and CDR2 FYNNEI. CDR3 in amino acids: CASSVIHNTKNIQYF. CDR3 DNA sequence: TGTGCCAGCAGTGTGATTCACAACACCAAAAACATTCAGTACTTC.

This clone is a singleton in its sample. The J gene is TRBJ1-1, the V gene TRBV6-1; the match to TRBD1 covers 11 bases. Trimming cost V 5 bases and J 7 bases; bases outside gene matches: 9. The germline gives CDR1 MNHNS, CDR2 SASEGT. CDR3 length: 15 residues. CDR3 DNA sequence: TGTGCCAGCAGTCCACGGACAGGGGGCGGCAATGAAGCTTTCTTT. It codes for CASSPRTGGGNEAFF.

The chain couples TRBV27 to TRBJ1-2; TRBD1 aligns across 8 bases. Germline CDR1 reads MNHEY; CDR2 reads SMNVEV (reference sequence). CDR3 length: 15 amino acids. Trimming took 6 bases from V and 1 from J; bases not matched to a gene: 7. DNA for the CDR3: TGTGCCAGCAGACCCGGACAGGGAGATAACTATGGCTACACCTTC. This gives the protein CASRPGQGDNYGYTF.

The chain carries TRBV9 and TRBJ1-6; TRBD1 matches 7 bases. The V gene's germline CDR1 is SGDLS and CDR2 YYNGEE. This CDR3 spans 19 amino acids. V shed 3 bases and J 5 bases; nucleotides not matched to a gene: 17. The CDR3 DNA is TGTGCCAGCAGCGCAGACATAGGACAGGCGGACGAAGATAATTCACCCCTCCACTTT. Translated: CASSADIGQADEDNSPLHF.

The CDR3 is CASSQEGGGVSDYTF. The CDR3 nucleotides read TGCGCCAGCAGCCAAGAAGGAGGGGGCGTTTCCGACTACACCTTC. The genes are TRBV4-3 and TRBJ1-2, with 7 bases that match TRBD1. The CDR3 has 15 residues. The junction had 11 bases not matched to a gene; V was cut back by 0 bases and J by 10 bases. Germline V gene data show CDR1 as LGHNA and CDR2 as YSLEER.

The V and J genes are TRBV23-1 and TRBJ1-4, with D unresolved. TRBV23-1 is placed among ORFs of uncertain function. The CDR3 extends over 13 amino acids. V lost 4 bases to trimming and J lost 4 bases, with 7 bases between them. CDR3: CASSRQSNEKLFF. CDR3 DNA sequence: TGCGCCAGCAGTCGGCAGAGTAATGAAAAACTGTTTTTT.

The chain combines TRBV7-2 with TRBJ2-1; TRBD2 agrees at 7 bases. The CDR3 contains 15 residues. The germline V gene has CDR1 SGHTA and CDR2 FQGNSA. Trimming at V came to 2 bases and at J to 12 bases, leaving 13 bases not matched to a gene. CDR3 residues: CASSLSGMGQLGQFF. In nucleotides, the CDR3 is TGTGCCAGCAGCTTAAGCGGGATGGGCCAGTTAGGGCAGTTCTTC.

CDR3 protein: CASSLGDTIYF. CDR3 nucleotides: TGTGCCAGCAGCTTAGGGGACACCATATATTTT. The rearrangement links TRBV7-9 to TRBJ1-3; D is undetermined. V was pared by 1 base and J by 8 bases, with 3 bases between. This CDR3 is 11 amino acids long. The germline gives CDR1 SEHNR, CDR2 FQNEAQ (reference sequence).

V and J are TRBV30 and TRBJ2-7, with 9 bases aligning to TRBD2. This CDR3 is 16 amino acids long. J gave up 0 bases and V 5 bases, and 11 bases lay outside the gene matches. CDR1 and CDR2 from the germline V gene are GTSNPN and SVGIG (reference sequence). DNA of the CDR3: TGTGCCTGGGAGAAGGGGCTAGCGGGGATCTCCTACGAGCAGTACTTC. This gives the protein CAWEKGLAGISYEQYF.

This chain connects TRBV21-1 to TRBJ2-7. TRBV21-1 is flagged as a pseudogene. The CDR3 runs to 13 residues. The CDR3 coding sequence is TGTGCTATCAGGACCCAAACTTCACGTGAGCAGTACTTC. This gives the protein CAIRTQTSREQYF.

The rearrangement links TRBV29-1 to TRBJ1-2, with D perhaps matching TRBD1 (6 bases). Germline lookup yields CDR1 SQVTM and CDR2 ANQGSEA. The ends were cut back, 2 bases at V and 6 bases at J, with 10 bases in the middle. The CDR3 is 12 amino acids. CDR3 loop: CSVERGTDGYTF. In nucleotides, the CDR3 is TGCAGCGTTGAAAGGGGGACGGATGGCTACACCTTC.

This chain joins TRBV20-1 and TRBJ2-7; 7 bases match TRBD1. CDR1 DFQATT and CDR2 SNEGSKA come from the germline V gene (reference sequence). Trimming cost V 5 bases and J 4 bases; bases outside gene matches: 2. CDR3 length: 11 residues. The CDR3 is CSAEQGYEQYF. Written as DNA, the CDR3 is TGCAGTGCTGAACAGGGGTACGAGCAGTACTTC.

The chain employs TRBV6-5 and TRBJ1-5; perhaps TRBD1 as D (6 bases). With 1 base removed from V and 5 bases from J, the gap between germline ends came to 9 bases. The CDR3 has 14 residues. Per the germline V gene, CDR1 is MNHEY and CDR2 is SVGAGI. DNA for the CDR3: TGTGCCAGCAGTTACTTGACAGGAGATCAGCCCCAGCATTTT. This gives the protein CASSYLTGDQPQHF.

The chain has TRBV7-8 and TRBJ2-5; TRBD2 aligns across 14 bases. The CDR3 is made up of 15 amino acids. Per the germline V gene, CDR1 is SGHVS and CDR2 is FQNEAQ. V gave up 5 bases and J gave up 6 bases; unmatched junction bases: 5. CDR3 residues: CASSPGTSGSKTQYF. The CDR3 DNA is TGTGCCAGCAGCCCTGGGACTAGCGGGAGTAAGACCCAGTACTTC.

CDR3 sequence: CASQTLGSGETQYF. In DNA form, the CDR3 reads TGTGCCAGTCAGACACTTGGCAGTGGAGAGACCCAGTACTTC. The chain combines TRBV6-5 with TRBJ2-5; no clear D. V lost 9 bases and J lost 4, with 18 bases in between. Germline V gene sequence: CDR1 MNHEY, CDR2 SVGAGI. The CDR3 consists of 14 residues.

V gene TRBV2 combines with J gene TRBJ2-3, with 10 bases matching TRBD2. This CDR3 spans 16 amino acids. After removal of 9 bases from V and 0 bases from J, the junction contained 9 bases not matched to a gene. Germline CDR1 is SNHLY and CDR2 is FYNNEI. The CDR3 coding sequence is TGTGCCAGGCGGCCCACTAGCGGGAAAAGCACAGATACGCAGTATTTT. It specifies CARRPTSGKSTDTQYF. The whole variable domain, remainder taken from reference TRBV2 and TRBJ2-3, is EPEVTQTPSHQVTQMGQEVILRCVPISNHLYFYWYRQILGQKVEFLVSFYNNEISEKSEIFDDQFSVERPDGSNFTLKIRSTKLEDSAMYFCARRPTSGKSTDTQYFGPGTRLTVL.

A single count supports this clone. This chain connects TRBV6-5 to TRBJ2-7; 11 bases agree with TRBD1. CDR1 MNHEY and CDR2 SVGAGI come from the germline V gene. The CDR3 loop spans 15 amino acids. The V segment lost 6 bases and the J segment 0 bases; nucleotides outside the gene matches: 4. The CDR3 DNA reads TGTGCCAGCAGACCGGGACAGGGGGGCTCCTACGAGCAGTACTTC. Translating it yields CASRPGQGGSYEQYF.

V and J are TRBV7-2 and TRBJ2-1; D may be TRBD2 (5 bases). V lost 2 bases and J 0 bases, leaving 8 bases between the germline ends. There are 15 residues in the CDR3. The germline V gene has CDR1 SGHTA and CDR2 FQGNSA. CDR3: CASSLSGSSYNEQFF. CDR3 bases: TGTGCCAGCAGCTTAAGCGGTAGCTCCTACAATGAGCAGTTCTTC.

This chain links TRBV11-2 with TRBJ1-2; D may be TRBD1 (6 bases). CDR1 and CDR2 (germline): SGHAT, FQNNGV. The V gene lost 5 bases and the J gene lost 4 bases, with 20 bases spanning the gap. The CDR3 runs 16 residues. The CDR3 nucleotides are TGTGCCAGCAGCCGCTTCCCGGGGGCTGAGGGCTATGGCTACACCTTC. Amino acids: CASSRFPGAEGYGYTF.

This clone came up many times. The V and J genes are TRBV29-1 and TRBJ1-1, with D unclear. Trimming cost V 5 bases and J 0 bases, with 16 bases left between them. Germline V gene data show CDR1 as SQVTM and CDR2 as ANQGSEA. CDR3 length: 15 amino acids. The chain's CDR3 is CSVYLEDLMNTEAFF. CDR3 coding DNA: TGCAGCGTTTATTTGGAGGACCTCATGAACACTGAAGCTTTCTTT.

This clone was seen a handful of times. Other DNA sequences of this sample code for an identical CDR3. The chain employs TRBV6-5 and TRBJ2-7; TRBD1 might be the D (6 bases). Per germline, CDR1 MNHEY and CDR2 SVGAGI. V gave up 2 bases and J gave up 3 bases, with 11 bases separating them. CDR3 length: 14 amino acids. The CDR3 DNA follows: TGTGCCAGCAGTTACGGTCAGGGGTTCTACGAGCAGTACTTC. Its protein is CASSYGQGFYEQYF.

As DNA, the CDR3 is TGTGCCAGCAGCCAAGGGACAGAAGATACGCAGTATTTT. Amino acid sequence: CASSQGTEDTQYF. The V and J genes are TRBV4-2 and TRBJ2-3; D is possibly TRBD1 (6 bases). The CDR3 has 13 amino acids. Germline V lookup: CDR1 LGHNA, CDR2 YNFKEQ. The V gene lost 1 base and the J gene lost 5 bases, with 7 bases spanning the gap.

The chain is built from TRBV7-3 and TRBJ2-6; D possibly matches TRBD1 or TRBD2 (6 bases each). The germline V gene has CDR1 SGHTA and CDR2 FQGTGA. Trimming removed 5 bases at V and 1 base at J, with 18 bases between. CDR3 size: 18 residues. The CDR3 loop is CASSLTGTLNSGANVLTF. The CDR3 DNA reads TGTGCCAGCAGCCTCACAGGGACTCTGAATTCTGGGGCCAACGTCCTGACTTTC.

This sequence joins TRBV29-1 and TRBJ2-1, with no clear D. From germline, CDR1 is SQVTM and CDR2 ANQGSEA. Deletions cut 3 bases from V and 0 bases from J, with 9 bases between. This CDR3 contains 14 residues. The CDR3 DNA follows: TGCAGCGTTGAGGTTGCCTTCTCCTACAATGAGCAGTTCTTC. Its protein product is CSVEVAFSYNEQFF.

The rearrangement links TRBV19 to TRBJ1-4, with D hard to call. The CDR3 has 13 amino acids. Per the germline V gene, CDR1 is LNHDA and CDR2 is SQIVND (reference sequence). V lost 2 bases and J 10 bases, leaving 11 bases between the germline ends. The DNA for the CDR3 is TGTGCCAGTAGTATAAAAGAGCGAGGAAAACTGTTTTTT. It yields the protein CASSIKERGKLFF.

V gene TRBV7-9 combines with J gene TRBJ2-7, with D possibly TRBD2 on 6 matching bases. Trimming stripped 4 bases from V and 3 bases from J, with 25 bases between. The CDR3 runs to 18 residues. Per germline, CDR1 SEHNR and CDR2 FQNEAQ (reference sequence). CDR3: CASSSLKEAFSGDYEQYF. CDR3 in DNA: TGTGCCAGCAGCTCCCTTAAGGAGGCGTTTAGCGGAGACTACGAGCAGTACTTC.

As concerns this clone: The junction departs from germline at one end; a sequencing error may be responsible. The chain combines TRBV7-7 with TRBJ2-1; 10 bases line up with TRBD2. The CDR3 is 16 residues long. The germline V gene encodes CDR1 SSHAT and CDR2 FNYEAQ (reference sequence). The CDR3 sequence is CASSLGLASSYNEQFF. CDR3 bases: TGTGCTAGCAGCTTGGGACTAGCGAGCTCCTACAATGAGCAGTTCTTC.

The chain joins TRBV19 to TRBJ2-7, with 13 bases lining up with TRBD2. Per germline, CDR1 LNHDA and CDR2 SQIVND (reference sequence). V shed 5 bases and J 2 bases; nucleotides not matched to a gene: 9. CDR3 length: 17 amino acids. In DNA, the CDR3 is TGTGCCAGTAGTGAAGGGACTAGCGGGGTTAGGACCTACGAGCAGTACTTC. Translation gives CASSEGTSGVRTYEQYF.

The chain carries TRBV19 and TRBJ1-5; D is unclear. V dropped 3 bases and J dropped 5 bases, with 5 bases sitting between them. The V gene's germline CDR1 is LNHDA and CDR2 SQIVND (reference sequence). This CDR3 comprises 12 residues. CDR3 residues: CASSIEYQPQHF. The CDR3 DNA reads TGTGCCAGTAGTATTGAATATCAGCCCCAGCATTTT.

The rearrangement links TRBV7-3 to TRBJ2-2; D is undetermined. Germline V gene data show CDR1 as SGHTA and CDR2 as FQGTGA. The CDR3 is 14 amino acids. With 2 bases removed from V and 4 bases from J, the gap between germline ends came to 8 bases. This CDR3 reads CASSLLGSTGELFF. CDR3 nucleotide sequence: TGTGCCAGCAGCTTACTCGGGTCCACCGGGGAGCTGTTTTTT.

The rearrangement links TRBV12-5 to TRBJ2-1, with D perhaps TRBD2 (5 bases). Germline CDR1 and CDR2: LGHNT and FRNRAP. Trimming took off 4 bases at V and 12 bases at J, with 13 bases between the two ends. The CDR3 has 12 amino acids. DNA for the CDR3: TGTGCTAGTGGTTCCGGGGAAAACGGGCAGTTCTTC. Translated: CASGSGENGQFF.